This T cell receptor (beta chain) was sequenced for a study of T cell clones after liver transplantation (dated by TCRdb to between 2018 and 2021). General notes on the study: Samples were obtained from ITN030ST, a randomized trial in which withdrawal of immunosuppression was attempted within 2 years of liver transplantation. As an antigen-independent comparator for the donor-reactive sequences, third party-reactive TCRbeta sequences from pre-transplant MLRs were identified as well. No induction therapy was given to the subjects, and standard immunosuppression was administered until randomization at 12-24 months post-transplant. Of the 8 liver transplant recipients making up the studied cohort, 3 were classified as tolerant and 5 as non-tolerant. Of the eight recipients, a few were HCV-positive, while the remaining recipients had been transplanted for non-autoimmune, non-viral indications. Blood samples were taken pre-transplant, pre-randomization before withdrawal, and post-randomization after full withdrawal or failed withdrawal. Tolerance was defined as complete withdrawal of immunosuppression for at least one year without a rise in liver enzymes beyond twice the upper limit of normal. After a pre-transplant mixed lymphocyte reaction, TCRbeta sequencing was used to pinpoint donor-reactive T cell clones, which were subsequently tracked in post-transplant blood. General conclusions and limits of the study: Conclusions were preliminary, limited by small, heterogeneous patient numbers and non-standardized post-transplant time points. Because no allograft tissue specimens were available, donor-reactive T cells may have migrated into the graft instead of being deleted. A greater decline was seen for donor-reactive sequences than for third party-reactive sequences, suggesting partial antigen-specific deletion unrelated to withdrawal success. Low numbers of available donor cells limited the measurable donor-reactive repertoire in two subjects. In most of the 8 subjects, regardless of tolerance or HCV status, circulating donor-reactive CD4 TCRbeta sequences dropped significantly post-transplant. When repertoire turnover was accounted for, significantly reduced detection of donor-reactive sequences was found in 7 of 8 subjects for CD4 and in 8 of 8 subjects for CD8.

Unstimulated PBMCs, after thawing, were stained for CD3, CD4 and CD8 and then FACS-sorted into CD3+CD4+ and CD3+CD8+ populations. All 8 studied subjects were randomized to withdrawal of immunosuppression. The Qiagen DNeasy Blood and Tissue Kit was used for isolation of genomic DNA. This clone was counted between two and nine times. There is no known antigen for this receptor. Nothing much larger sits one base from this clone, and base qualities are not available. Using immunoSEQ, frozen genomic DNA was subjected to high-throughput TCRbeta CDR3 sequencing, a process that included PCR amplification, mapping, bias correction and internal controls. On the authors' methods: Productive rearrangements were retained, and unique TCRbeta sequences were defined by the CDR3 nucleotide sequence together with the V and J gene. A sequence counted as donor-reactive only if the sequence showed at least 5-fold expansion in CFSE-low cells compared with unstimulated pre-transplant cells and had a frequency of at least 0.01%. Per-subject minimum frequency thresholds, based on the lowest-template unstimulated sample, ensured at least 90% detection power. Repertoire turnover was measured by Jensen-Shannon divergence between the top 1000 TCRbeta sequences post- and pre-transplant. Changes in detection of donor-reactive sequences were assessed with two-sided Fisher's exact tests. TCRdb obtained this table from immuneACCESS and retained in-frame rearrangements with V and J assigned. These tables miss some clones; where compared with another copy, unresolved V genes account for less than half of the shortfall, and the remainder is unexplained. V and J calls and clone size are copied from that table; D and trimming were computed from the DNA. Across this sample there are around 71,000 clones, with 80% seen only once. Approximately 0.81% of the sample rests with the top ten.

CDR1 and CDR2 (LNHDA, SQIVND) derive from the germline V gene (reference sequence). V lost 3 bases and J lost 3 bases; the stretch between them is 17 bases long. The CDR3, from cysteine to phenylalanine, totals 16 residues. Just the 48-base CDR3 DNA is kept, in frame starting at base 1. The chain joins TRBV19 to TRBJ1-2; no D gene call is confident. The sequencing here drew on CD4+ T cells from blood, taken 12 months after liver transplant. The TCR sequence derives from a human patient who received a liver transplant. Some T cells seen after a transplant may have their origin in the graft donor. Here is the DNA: TGTGCCAGTAGTATCCGAGCAGAGCAGTCCTACTATGGCTACACCTTC. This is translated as CASSIRAEQSYYGYTF.